This is a list of T cell receptor beta chains from one sample in a study of blood T cells in healthy people across ages. TCRdb ran MiXCR on the 5' RACE reads and lists one entry per CDR3 protein. The repertoire includes about 640,000 distinct CDR3 sequences, 45% to 65% of them detected once, and over 35% sits in the top ten. Sequencing was performed on blood. The receptors here all came from a man in his sixties in good health. CDR3s include the opening cysteine and the closing phenylalanine or tryptophan. A D gene is named only where the DNA matches it firmly. Size values are once, few and many counts, or a class for expanded clones, and some rows have none.

V gene,D gene,J gene,clone size,CDR3 DNA,CDR3 protein
TRBV20-1,TRBD2,TRBJ2-3,NA,TGCAGTGCTAGTGAACTAGCGTTTGGCACAGATACGCAGTATTTT,CSASELAFGTDTQYF
TRBV20-1,NA,TRBJ2-3,NA,TGCAGTGTACCGGGACGAGGAGAGGGAGATACGCAGTATTTT,CSVPGRGEGDTQYF
TRBV2,TRBD2,TRBJ2-5,NA,TGTGCCAGCGGGGGACTAGCCCAAGAGACCCAGTACTTC,CASGGLAQETQYF
TRBV2,TRBD1,TRBJ2-1,NA,TGTGCCAGCACCGTACGGGACAGGGGTGGTTATGAGCAGTTCTTC,CASTVRDRGGYEQFF
TRBV6-5,NA,TRBJ2-2,NA,TGTGCCAGCAGAGGACAGGGGGAGCTGTTTTTT,CASRGQGELFF
TRBV10-3,NA,TRBJ2-3,NA,TGTGCCATCAGGCCGGGAGACAGCACAGATACGCAGTATTTT,CAIRPGDSTDTQYF
TRBV13,NA,TRBJ2-7,NA,TGTGCCAGCAGCCCTCACCAGGGAAGCTACGAGCAGTACTTC,CASSPHQGSYEQYF
TRBV29-1,TRBD1,TRBJ2-5,NA,TGCAGCTGCCGACAGGGTGGCCAAGAGACCCAGTACTTC,CSCRQGGQETQYF
TRBV19,TRBD2,TRBJ2-7,NA,TGTGCCAGTAGTATTCAGCGGGGGTCCTACGAGCAGTACTTC,CASSIQRGSYEQYF
TRBV7-9,NA,TRBJ2-7,NA,TGTGCCAGCAGCCTTAACCGGCGGGAAGTCTACGAGCAGTACTTC,CASSLNRREVYEQYF
TRBV7-2,NA,TRBJ2-1,few,TGTGCCAGCAGCTTACGTGTCGAGGAACGACAGTTCTTC,CASSLRVEERQFF
TRBV15,NA,TRBJ2-7,NA,TGTGCCACCAGCCATAACAGGGTTGGCGAGCAGTACTTC,CATSHNRVGEQYF
TRBV29-1,TRBD1,TRBJ1-1,few,TGCAGCGTTGAAGGCCGGAGCGGACAGGGGGCGGTCGGAACTGAAGCTTTCTTT,CSVEGRSGQGAVGTEAFF
TRBV7-2,NA,TRBJ1-4,NA,TGTGCCAGCAGCCCCGCGGGGGGGAATGAAAAACTGTTTTTT,CASSPAGGNEKLFF
TRBV7-2,NA,TRBJ2-7,NA,TGTGCCAGCAGCTTAGTCGGGGGGCCGGACGAGCAGTACTTC,CASSLVGGPDEQYF
TRBV5-1,NA,TRBJ1-1,NA,TGCGCCAGCAGCCTCCCCGGGGTCACTGAAGCTTTCTTT,CASSLPGVTEAFF
TRBV11-2,NA,TRBJ2-5,NA,TGTGCCAGCAGCTTAGATACCGGCAGGGTGGAGACCCAGTACTTC,CASSLDTGRVETQYF
TRBV6-6,TRBD1,TRBJ1-1,many,TGTGCCAGCAGTTTCAAAACAGGGGACACTGAAGCTTTCTTT,CASSFKTGDTEAFF
TRBV6-1,TRBD1,TRBJ1-1,NA,TGTGCCAGCCAGAGGGCGCAGGGACAGACTGAAGCTTTCTTT,CASQRAQGQTEAFF
TRBV6-6,NA,TRBJ1-1,NA,TGTGCCAGCAGCCAGCAGGGGCGCGAAGCTTTCTTT,CASSQQGREAFF
TRBV28,NA,TRBJ1-5,NA,TGTGCCAGCAGTCTCCTGGGGGGGATGAGCAATCAGCCCCAGCATTTT,CASSLLGGMSNQPQHF
TRBV3-1,TRBD1,TRBJ1-2,NA,TGTGCCAGCAGCCACATAAGGGGGACAGGGGTGTCCTATGGCTACACCTTC,CASSHIRGTGVSYGYTF
TRBV10-1,NA,TRBJ2-4,NA,TGCGCCAGCAGTGAGACGGGGGCGAGGGAGCAGTACTTC,CASSETGAREQYF